Each of the 3 T cell receptor beta chains below was sequenced from the same sample in a study of CD8+CD57+ T cells in acquired aplastic anemia. Those patients picked for sequencing had displayed CD8+CD57+ cell expansion on flow cytometry. Genomic DNA constituted the template upon which TCR beta VDJ and CDR3 profiling was performed. TCRdb fed the reads into MiXCR, producing one record per CDR3 protein. The table has hundreds of thousands of distinct CDR3 sequences, over 25% seen once; the top ten hold less than 0.85%. Specimen: sorted CD4+, CD8+, or CD8+CD57+ T cells (not recorded which) from PBMCs. The receptors were gathered from a human donor with aplastic anemia.

As for this clonotype: A much larger clone is a single base away; this may be a read error. The chain employs TRBV19 and TRBJ1-2; unclear D gene. V was cut by 3 bases and J by 7 bases, with 24 bases left in between. The CDR3 is made up of 17 amino acids. Germline CDR1 reads LNHDA; CDR2 reads SQIVND (reference sequence). As DNA, the CDR3 is TGTGCCAGTAGTATTGGATTAAGGGCAGGCGGATCGCTTGGCTACACCTTC. Translated: CASSIGLRAGGSLGYTF.

This chain links TRBV12-3 or TRBV12-4 with TRBJ2-4; 7 bases are shared with TRBD2. The V gene end was trimmed by 2 bases and the J gene end by 7 bases; junction bases not matched to a gene: 8. CDR3 length: 15 amino acids. This CDR3 is CASSLPAAGTNIQYF. As DNA, the CDR3 is TGTGCCAGCAGTTTACCAGCAGCGGGGACTAACATTCAGTACTTC.

This clonotype was counted at least ten times. The chain combines TRBV10-2 with TRBJ1-1; possible D gene TRBD1, 5 bases. Per the germline V gene, CDR1 is WSHSY and CDR2 is SAAADI. The CDR3 contains 14 residues. V dropped 1 base and J dropped 4 bases, with 10 bases sitting between them. The CDR3 region is CASSEWRGGTEAFF. The CDR3 DNA reads as TGCGCCAGCAGTGAGTGGCGGGGGGGCACTGAAGCTTTCTTT.